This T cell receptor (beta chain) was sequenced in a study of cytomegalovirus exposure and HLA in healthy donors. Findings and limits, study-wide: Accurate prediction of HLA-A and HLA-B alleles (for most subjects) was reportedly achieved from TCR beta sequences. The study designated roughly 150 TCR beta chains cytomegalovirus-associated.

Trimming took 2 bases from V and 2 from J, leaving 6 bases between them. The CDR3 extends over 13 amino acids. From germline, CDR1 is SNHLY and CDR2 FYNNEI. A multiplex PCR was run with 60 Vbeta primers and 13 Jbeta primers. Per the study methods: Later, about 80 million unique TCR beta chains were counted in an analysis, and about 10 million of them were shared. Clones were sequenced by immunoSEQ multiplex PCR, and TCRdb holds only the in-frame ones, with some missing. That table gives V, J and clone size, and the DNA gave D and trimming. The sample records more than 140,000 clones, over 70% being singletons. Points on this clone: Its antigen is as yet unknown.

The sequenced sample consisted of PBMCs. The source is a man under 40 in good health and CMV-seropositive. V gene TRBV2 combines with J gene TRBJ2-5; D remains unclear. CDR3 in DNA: TGTGCCAGCAGTGAACAGATACAAGAGACCCAGTACTTC. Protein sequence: CASSEQIQETQYF.